The rows below give T cell receptor beta chains drawn from one sample of a study of CD8 T cells in ankylosing spondylitis. TCRdb reprocessed the 5' RACE reads with MiXCR, giving one entry per CDR3 protein. This table has under 200,000 distinct CDR3 sequences, 11% appearing once. Sequenced material: blood, either unsorted or a sorted T cell fraction (not recorded which). The receptors shown here come from a male donor with ankylosing spondylitis or in good health (not recorded which). CDR3s include the opening cysteine and the closing phenylalanine or tryptophan. D genes are given only for firm matches. Rows may omit the clone size; those that give it use once, few, many or a size class.

clone_size: many
j_call: TRBJ2-5
d_call: TRBD2
cdr3_length: 15
v_call: TRBV20-1
cdr3_nt: TGCAGTGCCCCCTTCGCACTAGCGGGGCGGGAGACCCAGTACTTC
cdr3_aa: CSAPFALAGRETQYF

clone_size: NA
j_call: TRBJ2-2
d_call: NA
cdr3_length: 16
v_call: TRBV5-5
cdr3_nt: TGTGCCAGCAGCTCTGGGGCGGTCGCGACCACCGGGGAGCTGTTTTTT
cdr3_aa: CASSSGAVATTGELFF

clone_size: many
j_call: TRBJ2-3
d_call: TRBD2
cdr3_length: 16
v_call: TRBV28
cdr3_nt: TGTGCCAGCAGCATAACGGGTCCGGGGTATAGCGGGGGCCACCATTTT
cdr3_aa: CASSITGPGYSGGHHF

clone_size: many
j_call: TRBJ2-2
d_call: TRBD2
cdr3_length: 12
v_call: TRBV29-1
cdr3_nt: TGCAGCGCCGGGACTACCCGTGAGGAGCTGTTTTTT
cdr3_aa: CSAGTTREELFF

clone_size: many
j_call: TRBJ2-5
d_call: NA
cdr3_length: 14
v_call: TRBV28
cdr3_nt: TGTGCCAGCAGTCCCGGGGGTTCCCAGGAGACCCAGTACTTC
cdr3_aa: CASSPGGSQETQYF

clone_size: many
j_call: TRBJ2-7
d_call: NA
cdr3_length: 15
v_call: TRBV20-1
cdr3_nt: TGCAGTGCTAGAGACCGGGACTCGTTCTCCTACGAGCAGTACTTC
cdr3_aa: CSARDRDSFSYEQYF

clone_size: many
j_call: TRBJ2-1
d_call: NA
cdr3_length: 16
v_call: TRBV15
cdr3_nt: TGTGCCACCAGCGGTTGGGAGTCCACCAACCTCAATGAGCAGTTCTTC
cdr3_aa: CATSGWESTNLNEQFF

clone_size: many
j_call: TRBJ2-4
d_call: NA
cdr3_length: 14
v_call: TRBV5-1
cdr3_nt: TGCGCCAGCAGCCGGGACTTAGCCAAAAACATTCAGTACTTC
cdr3_aa: CASSRDLAKNIQYF

clone_size: many
j_call: TRBJ2-5
d_call: NA
cdr3_length: 13
v_call: TRBV4-1
cdr3_nt: TGCGCCAGCAGCCGCGTAGGAGAAGAGACCCAGTACTTC
cdr3_aa: CASSRVGEETQYF

clone_size: NA
j_call: TRBJ2-1
d_call: TRBD2
cdr3_length: 13
v_call: TRBV18
cdr3_nt: TGTGCCAGCTCAGCCCTAACTAGCGCCGAGCAGTTCTTC
cdr3_aa: CASSALTSAEQFF

clone_size: NA
j_call: TRBJ1-4
d_call: NA
cdr3_length: 16
v_call: TRBV7-9
cdr3_nt: TGTGCCAGCAGCTTAGGGCCAGCGGCAACTAATGAAAAACTGTTTTTT
cdr3_aa: CASSLGPAATNEKLFF

clone_size: NA
j_call: TRBJ2-7
d_call: NA
cdr3_length: 14
v_call: TRBV6-1
cdr3_nt: TGTGCCACCTCTGCAGGGTACACCTCCTACGAGCAGTACTTC
cdr3_aa: CATSAGYTSYEQYF

clone_size: NA
j_call: TRBJ1-1
d_call: NA
cdr3_length: 15
v_call: TRBV4-1
cdr3_nt: TGCGCCAGCAGGCTCCGGGCGGGGAGGGACACTGAAGCTTTCTTT
cdr3_aa: CASRLRAGRDTEAFF

clone_size: many
j_call: TRBJ2-2
d_call: TRBD2
cdr3_length: 16
v_call: TRBV2
cdr3_nt: TGTGCCAGCAGTGAGACGGGACTAGCAATCCCCGGGGAGCTGTTTTTT
cdr3_aa: CASSETGLAIPGELFF

clone_size: NA
j_call: TRBJ2-1
d_call: NA
cdr3_length: 16
v_call: TRBV12-3/TRBV12-4
cdr3_nt: TGTGCCAGCAGTTCACACGCTACCACCGGGAAGGGTGAGCAGTTCTTC
cdr3_aa: CASSSHATTGKGEQFF

clone_size: NA
j_call: TRBJ1-4
d_call: NA
cdr3_length: 14
v_call: TRBV7-9
cdr3_nt: TGTGCCAGCAGCTCAACAGGGATGGATGAAAAACTGTTTTTT
cdr3_aa: CASSSTGMDEKLFF

clone_size: NA
j_call: TRBJ2-3
d_call: TRBD2
cdr3_length: 17
v_call: TRBV28
cdr3_nt: TGTGCCAGCAGTTTATGGACTAGCGGGGCGAGCACAGATACGCAGTATTTT
cdr3_aa: CASSLWTSGASTDTQYF

clone_size: NA
j_call: TRBJ2-7
d_call: NA
cdr3_length: 15
v_call: TRBV5-1
cdr3_nt: TGCGCCAGCAGCGCCCTAGACATTAGCTCCTACGAGCAGTACTTC
cdr3_aa: CASSALDISSYEQYF

clone_size: many
j_call: TRBJ1-1
d_call: NA
cdr3_length: 19
v_call: TRBV5-1
cdr3_nt: TGCGCCAGCAGCTTGGGATACTACAGGGCCCGACGATCGAACACTGAAGCTTTCTTT
cdr3_aa: CASSLGYYRARRSNTEAFF

clone_size: NA
j_call: TRBJ2-2
d_call: NA
cdr3_length: 12
v_call: TRBV27
cdr3_nt: TGTGCCAGCAGTTTGCTCGCCGGGGAGCTGTTTTTT
cdr3_aa: CASSLLAGELFF

clone_size: many
j_call: TRBJ1-1
d_call: NA
cdr3_length: 14
v_call: TRBV4-1
cdr3_nt: TGCGCCAGCAGCCCCCTAGGTGGTCAAGGCGGAGCTTTCTTT
cdr3_aa: CASSPLGGQGGAFF

clone_size: few
j_call: TRBJ2-1
d_call: TRBD2
cdr3_length: 16
v_call: TRBV4-1
cdr3_nt: TGCGCCAGCAGCCAAGGACTAGCGGGATACTACAATGAGCAGTTCTTC
cdr3_aa: CASSQGLAGYYNEQFF

clone_size: many
j_call: TRBJ2-3
d_call: NA
cdr3_length: 17
v_call: TRBV27
cdr3_nt: TGTGCCAGCAGTTTATATCGCGGTACTAGTCAGGCAGATACGCAGTATTTT
cdr3_aa: CASSLYRGTSQADTQYF

clone_size: many
j_call: TRBJ2-1
d_call: NA
cdr3_length: 16
v_call: TRBV6-5
cdr3_nt: TGTGCCAGCAGTTCCGTAGGACTAGGGGGTCGCAATGAGCAGTTCTTC
cdr3_aa: CASSSVGLGGRNEQFF

clone_size: few
j_call: TRBJ1-5
d_call: NA
cdr3_length: 14
v_call: TRBV6-1
cdr3_nt: TGTGCCAGCAGACCCGGACAAGTCGGGCAGCCCCAGCATTTT
cdr3_aa: CASRPGQVGQPQHF

clone_size: few
j_call: TRBJ2-1
d_call: TRBD2
cdr3_length: 17
v_call: TRBV9
cdr3_nt: TGTGCCAGCAGCGTTCGAACTAGCGGGTTTCCCTACAATGAGCAGTTCTTC
cdr3_aa: CASSVRTSGFPYNEQFF

clone_size: NA
j_call: TRBJ2-7
d_call: NA
cdr3_length: 15
v_call: TRBV11-3
cdr3_nt: TGTGCCAGCAGTTGGACAGCTTCCTCGTCCTACGAGCAGTACTTC
cdr3_aa: CASSWTASSSYEQYF

clone_size: NA
j_call: TRBJ2-1
d_call: NA
cdr3_length: 15
v_call: TRBV5-5
cdr3_nt: TGTGCCAGCAGCCCAAGGGTCGGGTCATCCAGTGAGCAGTTCTTC
cdr3_aa: CASSPRVGSSSEQFF

clone_size: NA
j_call: TRBJ1-1
d_call: NA
cdr3_length: 15
v_call: TRBV16
cdr3_nt: TGTGCCAGCAGCCACGTTACAGGAGTGAACACTGAAGCTTTCTTT
cdr3_aa: CASSHVTGVNTEAFF

clone_size: few
j_call: TRBJ1-1
d_call: NA
cdr3_length: 15
v_call: TRBV5-1
cdr3_nt: TGCGCCAGCAGCTCGTTACTGTCTGAGAACACTGAAGCTTTCTTT
cdr3_aa: CASSSLLSENTEAFF

clone_size: NA
j_call: TRBJ2-2
d_call: NA
cdr3_length: 16
v_call: TRBV4-2
cdr3_nt: TGTGCCAGCAGCCCTGGGATCCGCTGGGGCACCGGGGAGCTGTTTTTT
cdr3_aa: CASSPGIRWGTGELFF

clone_size: few
j_call: TRBJ1-6
d_call: NA
cdr3_length: 12
v_call: TRBV5-1
cdr3_nt: TGCGCCAGCAGCTTGTATGACTCACCCCTCCACTTT
cdr3_aa: CASSLYDSPLHF

clone_size: many
j_call: TRBJ1-4
d_call: TRBD1
cdr3_length: 14
v_call: TRBV20-1
cdr3_nt: TGCAGTGCCAATCCCGGGACAGGGGGGGAAAAACTGTTTTTT
cdr3_aa: CSANPGTGGEKLFF

clone_size: many
j_call: TRBJ1-1
d_call: NA
cdr3_length: 17
v_call: TRBV5-5
cdr3_nt: TGTGCCAGCAGCTTGATTCCCACGGGGAGGTTGGGCACTGAAGCTTTCTTT
cdr3_aa: CASSLIPTGRLGTEAFF

clone_size: many
j_call: TRBJ2-1
d_call: TRBD2
cdr3_length: 15
v_call: TRBV20-1
cdr3_nt: TGCAGTGCTAAACCGGGACTAGCGGGGAACAATGAGCAGTTCTTC
cdr3_aa: CSAKPGLAGNNEQFF

clone_size: many
j_call: TRBJ1-2
d_call: NA
cdr3_length: 13
v_call: TRBV5-1
cdr3_nt: TGCGCCAGCAGCCCGGGGAGCGGCTATGGCTACACCTTC
cdr3_aa: CASSPGSGYGYTF

clone_size: many
j_call: TRBJ1-1
d_call: NA
cdr3_length: 12
v_call: TRBV12-3/TRBV12-4
cdr3_nt: TGTGCCAGCAGCCCCCGAGGGAGTGAAGCTTTCTTT
cdr3_aa: CASSPRGSEAFF

clone_size: many
j_call: TRBJ2-1
d_call: NA
cdr3_length: 15
v_call: TRBV6-5
cdr3_nt: TGTGCCAGCAGTTTGGGACTTCAGACCTACAATGAGCAGTTCTTC
cdr3_aa: CASSLGLQTYNEQFF

clone_size: many
j_call: TRBJ2-1
d_call: TRBD2
cdr3_length: 18
v_call: TRBV12-3/TRBV12-4
cdr3_nt: TGTGCCAGCAGTTCGGCCAGGGTTACGGGAGGGCCGATAAATGAGCAGTTCTTC
cdr3_aa: CASSSARVTGGPINEQFF

clone_size: few
j_call: TRBJ2-2
d_call: NA
cdr3_length: 15
v_call: TRBV7-2
cdr3_nt: TGTGCCAGCAGCTCGGGCCGGACAGAGGCCGGGGAGCTGTTTTTT
cdr3_aa: CASSSGRTEAGELFF

clone_size: many
j_call: TRBJ2-3
d_call: TRBD2
cdr3_length: 14
v_call: TRBV7-2
cdr3_nt: TGTGCCAGCAGCACGGGACTAGCTAAAGATACGCAGTATTTT
cdr3_aa: CASSTGLAKDTQYF

clone_size: NA
j_call: TRBJ2-5
d_call: NA
cdr3_length: 11
v_call: TRBV7-2
cdr3_nt: TGTGCCAGCAGCTGGCAAGAGACCCAGTACTTC
cdr3_aa: CASSWQETQYF

clone_size: many
j_call: TRBJ2-5
d_call: NA
cdr3_length: 13
v_call: TRBV10-3
cdr3_nt: TGTGCCATCAGTGAGAGGCCAGGGGAGACCCAGTACTTC
cdr3_aa: CAISERPGETQYF

clone_size: many
j_call: TRBJ1-3
d_call: TRBD1
cdr3_length: 15
v_call: TRBV5-5
cdr3_nt: TGTGCCAGCAGCTTGGACAGGGGACCTGGAAACACCATATATTTT
cdr3_aa: CASSLDRGPGNTIYF

clone_size: many
j_call: TRBJ1-2
d_call: NA
cdr3_length: 14
v_call: TRBV5-6
cdr3_nt: TGTGCCAGCAGCCCTCCAGGAGGGAGCTATGGCTACACCTTC
cdr3_aa: CASSPPGGSYGYTF

clone_size: many
j_call: TRBJ1-4
d_call: NA
cdr3_length: 15
v_call: TRBV20-1
cdr3_nt: TGCAGTGCTAGAGATGGCAGGGGTTATAGTGAAAAACTGTTTTTT
cdr3_aa: CSARDGRGYSEKLFF

clone_size: few
j_call: TRBJ2-1
d_call: TRBD1
cdr3_length: 14
v_call: TRBV7-7
cdr3_nt: TGTGCCAGCAGCCAGGGGGCGAGCTACAATGAGCAGTTCTTC
cdr3_aa: CASSQGASYNEQFF

clone_size: NA
j_call: TRBJ2-1
d_call: NA
cdr3_length: 16
v_call: TRBV6-1
cdr3_nt: TGTGCCAGCAGTGACCCCTCTAGGGGGTCCTACAATGAGCAGTTCTTC
cdr3_aa: CASSDPSRGSYNEQFF

clone_size: many
j_call: TRBJ2-7
d_call: NA
cdr3_length: 15
v_call: TRBV5-1
cdr3_nt: TGCGCCAGCAGCCAGAAGATAGCCGGGTCCTACGAGCAGTACTTC
cdr3_aa: CASSQKIAGSYEQYF